A selection of T cell receptor beta chains follows, all from one sample in a study of technical replicates of blood from a handful of donors. The protocol was immunoSEQ multiplex PCR, while the TCRdb copy is restricted to in-frame clones and leaves out a portion. In the table there are 55,000 to 70,000 clones, about 90% of which are singletons. The sequencing sample was made of PBMCs. Every receptor here comes from a human donor in good health. Some clones in this sample may be carry-over from other donors' samples. Each CDR3 is given with its conserved first and last residue. D genes are given only for firm matches.

j_call,d_call,v_call,cdr3_aa
TRBJ1-2,TRBD1,TRBV19,CASSVDRVYGYTF
TRBJ2-7,NA,TRBV19,CASSIAISYEQYF
TRBJ1-1,TRBD1,TRBV6-6,CASSYSQGAEAFF
TRBJ2-7,TRBD2,TRBV7-3,CASSLAGGSYEQYF
TRBJ1-1,NA,TRBV19,CASSIGGGTTEAFF
TRBJ1-2,NA,TRBV12-2,CASRFYFGREACGYTF
TRBJ1-2,TRBD1,TRBV5-1,CASSSAGTGVYGYTF
TRBJ2-7,TRBD1,TRBV19,CASSIRTGGYEQYF
TRBJ1-2,NA,TRBV5-1,CASSQDSSNYGYTF
TRBJ2-7,NA,TRBV28,CASSGTPTYEQYF
TRBJ1-1,TRBD1,TRBV6-1,CASSELGTDSPRNTEAFF
TRBJ1-5,NA,TRBV7-9,CASSRTGSEGNQPQHF
TRBJ1-2,NA,TRBV7-8,CASSPRGMAGNGYTF
TRBJ2-2,TRBD2,TRBV10-3,CALPGLAGVKNTGELFF
TRBJ2-2,NA,TRBV5-4,CASSLGLGPNTGELFF
TRBJ2-7,NA,TRBV5-1,CASSLALGGPSSYEQYF
TRBJ2-7,NA,TRBV19,CASSTRPGGMYEQYF
TRBJ2-1,NA,TRBV30,CAWGGDGEQFF
TRBJ1-2,NA,TRBV6-1,CASTLQEEGGYTF
TRBJ2-2,NA,TRBV7-3,CASSRRTPTNTGELFF
TRBJ1-5,TRBD1,TRBV9,CASSAGQGGQPQHF
TRBJ1-2,NA,TRBV19,CASRREFRANYGYTF